The T cell receptor (beta chain) under discussion was sequenced for a study of CD8+CD57+ T cells in acquired aplastic anemia. As for the study in general: The DNA of sorted CD4+ and CD8+ cells averaged approximately 2.9 ug.

Findings and caveats of the study: Both patients and controls carried the same twenty-nine CD8+ CDR3 sequences.

Patients sequenced had flow cytometry evidence of CD8+CD57+ cell expansion. Every patient was diagnosed with severe acquired aplastic anemia. No therapy had been given to the patients at the time of blood sampling. As to this clonotype: Its antigen is not identified.

Germline values: CDR1 SGHNT, CDR2 YENEEA. V lost 0 bases, J lost 2 bases, and 10 bases lay in between. The CDR3 is 15 residues long. The template for TCR beta VDJ and CDR3 sequence profiling was genomic DNA. TCRdb reprocessed the reads with MiXCR, giving one entry per CDR3 protein. Of about 200,000 distinct CDR3 sequences detected, less than 60% appear once; the ten largest clones hold 20%. The chain recombines TRBV11-3 with TRBJ1-2; D unclear. The sequenced sample was sorted CD4+, CD8+, or CD8+CD57+ T cells (not recorded which) from PBMCs. The sequence came from a human donor with aplastic anemia. The DNA for the CDR3 is TGTGCCAGCAGCTTAGATTCGCTCCCGAACTATGGCTACACCTTC. Encoded protein: CASSLDSLPNYGYTF.